Listed below are T cell receptor beta chains from one sample, sequenced in a study of cytomegalovirus exposure and HLA in healthy donors. Clones were read by immunoSEQ multiplex PCR, and TCRdb kept only the in-frame ones, dropping some. This table has approximately 190,000 clones, 75% to 90% appearing once. Source material: PBMCs. These TCRs come from a man younger than 30 in good health and CMV-seropositive. Both conserved end residues are part of each CDR3. The order of the fields is clone size, CDR3 length, J gene, V gene, D gene, CDR3 DNA, CDR3 protein. D genes are given only for firm matches. Some rows mark clone size as missing; the rest say once, few, many or name a class of expanded clone.

abundance: many
len: 13
j_gene: TRBJ1-1
v_gene: TRBV7-9
d_gene: .
CDR3nt: TGTGCCAGCAGCGCTGGGAGGAGCCTTGAAGCTTTCTTT
CDR3aa: CASSAGRSLEAFF

abundance: .
len: 14
j_gene: TRBJ2-1
v_gene: TRBV16
d_gene: .
CDR3nt: TGTGCCAGCAGCCACGACTTCTCCTACAATGAGCAGTTCTTC
CDR3aa: CASSHDFSYNEQFF

abundance: .
len: 12
j_gene: TRBJ1-1
v_gene: TRBV7-2
d_gene: TRBD1
CDR3nt: TGTGCCAGCAGCTTAAGGGACAGGGACGCTTTCTTT
CDR3aa: CASSLRDRDAFF

abundance: .
len: 14
j_gene: TRBJ2-7
v_gene: TRBV29-1
d_gene: TRBD1
CDR3nt: TGCAGCGTTGAGGGGGGGACAGGGGGCTACGAGCAGTACTTC
CDR3aa: CSVEGGTGGYEQYF

abundance: .
len: 13
j_gene: TRBJ2-1
v_gene: TRBV27
d_gene: .
CDR3nt: TGTGCCAGCCGGGACACTGACTACAATGAGCAGTTCTTC
CDR3aa: CASRDTDYNEQFF

abundance: .
len: 14
j_gene: TRBJ1-1
v_gene: TRBV7-2
d_gene: .
CDR3nt: TGTGCCAGCAGCTTAGGACAGGCAAACACTGAAGCTTTCTTT
CDR3aa: CASSLGQANTEAFF

abundance: .
len: 14
j_gene: TRBJ1-2
v_gene: TRBV6-4
d_gene: .
CDR3nt: TGTGCCAGCAGTGAAGGGGCCACCGCCTATGGCTACACCTTC
CDR3aa: CASSEGATAYGYTF

abundance: .
len: 17
j_gene: TRBJ2-1
v_gene: TRBV5-1
d_gene: TRBD2
CDR3nt: TGCGCCAGCAGCTTGGTTGCTAGCGGGAGCTCCTACAATGAGCAGTTCTTC
CDR3aa: CASSLVASGSSYNEQFF

abundance: .
len: 16
j_gene: TRBJ2-2
v_gene: TRBV7-7
d_gene: TRBD1
CDR3nt: TGTGCCAGCAGCCCGAGGGACAGGAGAAACACCGGGGAGCTGTTTTTT
CDR3aa: CASSPRDRRNTGELFF

abundance: .
len: 16
j_gene: TRBJ1-5
v_gene: TRBV27
d_gene: TRBD1
CDR3nt: TGTGCCAGCAGTTCAACAGGGGGATCAGGCAATCAGCCCCAGCATTTT
CDR3aa: CASSSTGGSGNQPQHF

abundance: .
len: 15
j_gene: TRBJ1-3
v_gene: TRBV15
d_gene: TRBD1
CDR3nt: TGTGCCACCAGCAGAGCGGCCGGGACAGTTGACACCATATATTTT
CDR3aa: CATSRAAGTVDTIYF

abundance: .
len: 17
j_gene: TRBJ2-5
v_gene: TRBV4-1
d_gene: TRBD2
CDR3nt: TGCGCCAGCAGCCAAGATGGCCTAGCGGGAGGTTCAGAGACCCAGTACTTC
CDR3aa: CASSQDGLAGGSETQYF

abundance: few
len: 10
j_gene: TRBJ2-7
v_gene: TRBV11-2
d_gene: .
CDR3nt: TGTGCCAGCAGCTTCAGCGAGCAGTACTTC
CDR3aa: CASSFSEQYF

abundance: .
len: 13
j_gene: TRBJ1-2
v_gene: TRBV9
d_gene: .
CDR3nt: TGTGCCAGCAGCGTAGCGGTAGGACTCGGCTACACCTTC
CDR3aa: CASSVAVGLGYTF

abundance: .
len: 14
j_gene: TRBJ1-5
v_gene: TRBV6-5
d_gene: TRBD1
CDR3nt: TGTGCCAGCAGGATAGGGACAGGGGAACAGCCCCAGCATTTT
CDR3aa: CASRIGTGEQPQHF

abundance: .
len: 14
j_gene: TRBJ2-2
v_gene: TRBV5-1
d_gene: .
CDR3nt: TGCGCCAGCATGACAGGTCGTAACACCGGGGAGCTGTTTTTT
CDR3aa: CASMTGRNTGELFF

abundance: .
len: 13
j_gene: TRBJ2-3
v_gene: TRBV29-1
d_gene: TRBD2
CDR3nt: TGCAGCGGGACTAGCGGGAGGTTAGATACGCAGTATTTT
CDR3aa: CSGTSGRLDTQYF

abundance: .
len: 13
j_gene: TRBJ2-4
v_gene: TRBV6-5
d_gene: .
CDR3nt: TGTGCCAGCAGCACGGAGGATGAAAACATTCAGTACTTC
CDR3aa: CASSTEDENIQYF

abundance: few
len: 12
j_gene: TRBJ1-2
v_gene: TRBV27
d_gene: .
CDR3nt: TGTGCCAGCAGTGACGGGAACTATGGCTACACCTTC
CDR3aa: CASSDGNYGYTF

abundance: .
len: 13
j_gene: TRBJ2-3
v_gene: TRBV28
d_gene: .
CDR3nt: TGTGCCAGCGGAGGGGTAAGGACAGATACGCAGTATTTT
CDR3aa: CASGGVRTDTQYF

abundance: .
len: 15
j_gene: TRBJ1-1
v_gene: TRBV5-1
d_gene: .
CDR3nt: TGCGCCAGCAGAATAGGGGAGGGCCGAGGAACTGAAGCTTTCTTT
CDR3aa: CASRIGEGRGTEAFF

abundance: .
len: 14
j_gene: TRBJ2-2
v_gene: TRBV5-4
d_gene: TRBD1
CDR3nt: TGTGCCAGCAGCCGGGACAGGACTCGCGGGGAGCTGTTTTTT
CDR3aa: CASSRDRTRGELFF

abundance: .
len: 15
j_gene: TRBJ2-7
v_gene: TRBV9
d_gene: .
CDR3nt: TGTGCCAGCAGCGTAGCTTTAGGGGAAGCTTACGAGCAGTACTTC
CDR3aa: CASSVALGEAYEQYF

abundance: .
len: 13
j_gene: TRBJ2-3
v_gene: TRBV30
d_gene: TRBD2
CDR3nt: TGTGCCTGGAGTTCAATAGCGGGGGATACGCAGTATTTT
CDR3aa: CAWSSIAGDTQYF

abundance: .
len: 13
j_gene: TRBJ1-1
v_gene: TRBV28
d_gene: .
CDR3nt: TGTGCCAGCACCACGGGGGGGAACACTGAAGCTTTCTTT
CDR3aa: CASTTGGNTEAFF

abundance: .
len: 14
j_gene: TRBJ1-5
v_gene: TRBV27
d_gene: TRBD1
CDR3nt: TGTGCCAGCAGCCCTGGGACAGGGGGCGAGCCCCAGCATTTT
CDR3aa: CASSPGTGGEPQHF

abundance: .
len: 17
j_gene: TRBJ2-7
v_gene: TRBV11-2
d_gene: .
CDR3nt: TGTGCCAGCAGCTTATCGGCGGGGCAGGAGCCTATTTACGAGCAGTACTTC
CDR3aa: CASSLSAGQEPIYEQYF

abundance: .
len: 14
j_gene: TRBJ2-7
v_gene: TRBV5-4
d_gene: .
CDR3nt: TGTGCCAGCAGCTTGAGGGGAGGGGGTTACGAGCAGTACTTC
CDR3aa: CASSLRGGGYEQYF

abundance: .
len: 14
j_gene: TRBJ1-2
v_gene: TRBV28
d_gene: TRBD1
CDR3nt: TGTGCCAGCAGTGGCCGGGACAGGGGCTATGGCTACACCTTC
CDR3aa: CASSGRDRGYGYTF

abundance: .
len: 15
j_gene: TRBJ2-1
v_gene: TRBV27
d_gene: TRBD2
CDR3nt: TGTGCCAGCAGCATCGTGATTAGCGGGCGCAATGAGCAGTTCTTC
CDR3aa: CASSIVISGRNEQFF

abundance: .
len: 16
j_gene: TRBJ1-5
v_gene: TRBV5-8
d_gene: TRBD1
CDR3nt: TGTGCCAGCAGCCGAGGACAGGGGCAAGTTGGGCAGCCCCAGCATTTT
CDR3aa: CASSRGQGQVGQPQHF

abundance: .
len: 16
j_gene: TRBJ2-5
v_gene: TRBV5-1
d_gene: TRBD2
CDR3nt: TGCGCCAGCAGCTTAAGTAGCGGGAGTGTACAAGAGACCCAGTACTTC
CDR3aa: CASSLSSGSVQETQYF

abundance: .
len: 15
j_gene: TRBJ2-7
v_gene: TRBV19
d_gene: TRBD1
CDR3nt: TGTGCCAGTAAGACGTCCGGGACAGGGAACTACGAGCAGTACTTC
CDR3aa: CASKTSGTGNYEQYF

abundance: .
len: 16
j_gene: TRBJ2-5
v_gene: TRBV7-6
d_gene: .
CDR3nt: TGTGCCAGCAGCTTAAGGTCTAGCGTTTCCCAAGAGACCCAGTACTTC
CDR3aa: CASSLRSSVSQETQYF

abundance: .
len: 15
j_gene: TRBJ2-1
v_gene: TRBV5-6
d_gene: .
CDR3nt: TGTGCCAGCAGCTTTCCCTCCGGGTATAACAATGAGCAGTTCTTC
CDR3aa: CASSFPSGYNNEQFF

abundance: .
len: 12
j_gene: TRBJ2-7
v_gene: TRBV28
d_gene: .
CDR3nt: TGTGCCACCGGGACGGGGGCCTACGAGCAGTACTTC
CDR3aa: CATGTGAYEQYF

abundance: few
len: 11
j_gene: TRBJ2-2
v_gene: TRBV29-1
d_gene: .
CDR3nt: TGCAGCGTCGCGGCGACCGGGGAGCTGTTTTTT
CDR3aa: CSVAATGELFF

abundance: .
len: 15
j_gene: TRBJ2-4
v_gene: TRBV2
d_gene: TRBD1
CDR3nt: TGTGCCAGCAGTGGGGGGACAGGGGTGATAAACATTCAGTACTTC
CDR3aa: CASSGGTGVINIQYF

abundance: .
len: 15
j_gene: TRBJ1-1
v_gene: TRBV5-6
d_gene: TRBD1
CDR3nt: TGTGCCAGCAGCTTGGTAGTCAGGGGGCTTACTGAAGCTTTCTTT
CDR3aa: CASSLVVRGLTEAFF

abundance: .
len: 13
j_gene: TRBJ1-1
v_gene: TRBV29-1
d_gene: .
CDR3nt: TGCAGCGTTGAACGCGACAGGAACACTGAAGCTTTCTTT
CDR3aa: CSVERDRNTEAFF

abundance: once
len: 13
j_gene: TRBJ2-5
v_gene: TRBV10-3
d_gene: .
CDR3nt: TGTGCCACCTCTTATGGGGGAGGCGAGACCCAGTACTTC
CDR3aa: CATSYGGGETQYF

abundance: .
len: 13
j_gene: TRBJ1-2
v_gene: TRBV30
d_gene: .
CDR3nt: TGTGCCTGGAGCTACCAGGGGAACTATGGCTACACCTTC
CDR3aa: CAWSYQGNYGYTF

abundance: once
len: 14
j_gene: TRBJ2-7
v_gene: TRBV29-1
d_gene: .
CDR3nt: TGCAGCGTTTCTTCGCGGGGAACCCCCTACGAGCAGTACTTC
CDR3aa: CSVSSRGTPYEQYF

abundance: .
len: 15
j_gene: TRBJ2-7
v_gene: TRBV19
d_gene: TRBD2
CDR3nt: TGTGCCAGTAGTGGAAGACTAGCGGGAAAATACGAGCAGTACTTC
CDR3aa: CASSGRLAGKYEQYF

abundance: .
len: 14
j_gene: TRBJ1-5
v_gene: TRBV7-6
d_gene: TRBD1
CDR3nt: TGTGCCAGCAGCTTACAGGGGGTAGGACAGCCCCAGCATTTT
CDR3aa: CASSLQGVGQPQHF

abundance: .
len: 18
j_gene: TRBJ2-7
v_gene: TRBV23-1
d_gene: .
CDR3nt: TGCGCCAGCAGTCAATCGGGCGGTGGGAGGGGGAGCGCCTACGAGCAGTACTTC
CDR3aa: CASSQSGGGRGSAYEQYF

abundance: few
len: 15
j_gene: TRBJ2-5
v_gene: TRBV2
d_gene: .
CDR3nt: TGTGCCAGCACCCGGGCGGGGAGAAGGGACCAGACCCAGTACTTC
CDR3aa: CASTRAGRRDQTQYF

abundance: .
len: 14
j_gene: TRBJ2-5
v_gene: TRBV5-8
d_gene: .
CDR3nt: TGTGCCAGCAGCCCTGGGGGGTACCAAGAGACCCAGTACTTC
CDR3aa: CASSPGGYQETQYF

abundance: .
len: 15
j_gene: TRBJ2-1
v_gene: TRBV7-9
d_gene: TRBD2
CDR3nt: TGTGCCAGCAGCAAGGGGACTAGCGGCTACAATGAGCAGTTCTTC
CDR3aa: CASSKGTSGYNEQFF

abundance: once
len: 13
j_gene: TRBJ1-3
v_gene: TRBV7-2
d_gene: .
CDR3nt: TGTGCCAGCAGGACAGCCTCTGGAAACACCATATATTTT
CDR3aa: CASRTASGNTIYF

abundance: .
len: 13
j_gene: TRBJ2-1
v_gene: TRBV18
d_gene: .
CDR3nt: TGTGCCAGCTCCCTATCCAGGGTGAATGAGCAGTTCTTC
CDR3aa: CASSLSRVNEQFF

abundance: .
len: 14
j_gene: TRBJ2-7
v_gene: TRBV4-3
d_gene: .
CDR3nt: TGCGCCAGCAGCCAAGAATTACTAATCTACGAGCAGTACTTC
CDR3aa: CASSQELLIYEQYF

abundance: few
len: 14
j_gene: TRBJ2-7
v_gene: TRBV2
d_gene: .
CDR3nt: TGTGCCAGCAGTGAAGGGCTAGGGGTTGTCGAGCAGTACTTC
CDR3aa: CASSEGLGVVEQYF

abundance: once
len: 15
j_gene: TRBJ2-5
v_gene: TRBV5-1
d_gene: .
CDR3nt: TGCGCCAGCAGCTCTGTTGGGCTATCCCAAGAGACCCAGTACTTC
CDR3aa: CASSSVGLSQETQYF